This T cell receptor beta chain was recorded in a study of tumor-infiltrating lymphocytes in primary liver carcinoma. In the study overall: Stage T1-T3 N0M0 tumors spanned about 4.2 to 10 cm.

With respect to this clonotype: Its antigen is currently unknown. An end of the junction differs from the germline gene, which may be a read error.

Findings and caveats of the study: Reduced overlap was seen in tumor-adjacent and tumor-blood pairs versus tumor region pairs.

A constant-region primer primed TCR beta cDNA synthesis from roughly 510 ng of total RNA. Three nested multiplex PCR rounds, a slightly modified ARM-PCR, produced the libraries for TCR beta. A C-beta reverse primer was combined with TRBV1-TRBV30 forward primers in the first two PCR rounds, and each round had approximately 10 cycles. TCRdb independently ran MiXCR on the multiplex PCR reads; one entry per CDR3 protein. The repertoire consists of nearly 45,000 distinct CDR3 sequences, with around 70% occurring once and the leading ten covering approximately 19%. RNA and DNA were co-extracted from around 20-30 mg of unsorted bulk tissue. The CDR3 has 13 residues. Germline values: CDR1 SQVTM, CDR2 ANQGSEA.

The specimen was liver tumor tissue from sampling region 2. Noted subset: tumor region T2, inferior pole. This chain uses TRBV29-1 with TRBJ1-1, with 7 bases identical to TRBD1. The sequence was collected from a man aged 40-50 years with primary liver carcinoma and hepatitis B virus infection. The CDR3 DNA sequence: TGCAGTCCCTTTCAGGGGGGGGAAACTGAAGCCTTCTTT. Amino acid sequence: CSPFQGGETEAFF.